This T cell receptor (beta chain) appears in the sequencing data of a study of T cell responses to AZD1222 COVID-19 vaccine. CDR1 is WSHSY and CDR2 is SAAADI in the germline V gene. Trimming left V 7 bases short and J 3 bases short, with 8 bases between. This CDR3 is built from 12 residues. Only in-frame clones appear in the TCRdb table, and some are missing; sequencing was by immunoSEQ multiplex PCR. The sample has around 150,000 clones, about 90% seen once. The sequence was obtained from an adult who received the AZD1222 COVID-19 vaccine. This material consisted of peripheral blood, taken 28 days after the second AZD1222 dose. The chain couples TRBV10-2 to TRBJ2-3; D is undetermined. CDR3 amino acids: CASTQGTDTQYF. The CDR3, as DNA: TGCGCCAGCACTCAAGGGACAGATACGCAGTATTTT.